Reported below is one TCR beta chain. This specimen belongs to a study of blood T cell repertoires in COVID-19. Study background: Samples taken during acute and convalescent COVID-19 were collected in the United States, Italy and Spain. PBMCs, B-cell-depleted T cells, or T cells were the source of the cDNA or gDNA that made up the material.

The V gene end was trimmed by 4 bases and the J gene end by 9 bases; junction bases not matched to a gene: 9. The CDR3 has 15 residues. CDR1 is SGDLS and CDR2 is YYNGEE in the germline V gene. Original analysis: Amplifying reference gene primers gave estimates of nucleated cell counts. Here immunoSEQ multiplex PCR was the method, and the copy in TCRdb shows in-frame clones only, minus some. V, J and clone size reflect that table, while D and trimming were determined from the DNA. The sample shows 210,000 or so clones, roughly 90% of them seen only once. The chain uses TRBV9 and TRBJ1-6; TRBD1 agrees at 8 bases. The origin of this receptor is a man aged 35 to 55 with active or convalescent COVID-19. Material for sequencing was peripheral blood. In nucleotides, the CDR3 is TGTGCCAGCAGCCAGGGGGCAGGGGCCCCTTCACCCCTCCACTTT. This encodes CASSQGAGAPSPLHF. The variable domain in full, with the rest retrieved from reference TRBV9 and TRBJ1-6, is DSGVTQTPKHLITATGQRVTLRCSPRSGDLSVYWYQQSLDQGLQFLIQYYNGEERAKGNILERFSAQQFPDLHSELNLSSLELGDSALYFCASSQGAGAPSPLHFGNGTRLTVT.